This is a list of T cell receptor beta chains from one sample in a study of CD8 T cells in ankylosing spondylitis. TCRdb re-called the 5' RACE reads with MiXCR, one entry per CDR3 protein. The sample contains approximately 260,000 distinct CDR3 sequences, over 15% of which appear only once. The material sequenced was blood, either unsorted or a sorted T cell fraction (not recorded which). Receptors were obtained from a male donor with ankylosing spondylitis or in good health (not recorded which). Each CDR3 is given without its conserved first and last residue. Each record gives: D gene, clone size, J gene, V gene, CDR3 protein. A D gene is named only where the DNA matches it firmly. Not all rows give a size; the values are once, few, many and, for expanded clones, a class.

d_call: .
clone_size: .
j_call: TRBJ1-1
v_call: TRBV29-1
cdr3_aa: SVEDQVTEAF

d_call: TRBD2
clone_size: few
j_call: TRBJ2-1
v_call: TRBV29-1
cdr3_aa: SVDPRGVWQF

d_call: TRBD1
clone_size: few
j_call: TRBJ1-4
v_call: TRBV6-2/TRBV6-3
cdr3_aa: ASSSPGQGRF

d_call: .
clone_size: .
j_call: TRBJ1-2
v_call: TRBV7-3
cdr3_aa: ASSREPGYYGYT

d_call: .
clone_size: .
j_call: TRBJ2-1
v_call: TRBV29-1
cdr3_aa: SVGGKVNEQF

d_call: .
clone_size: many
j_call: TRBJ2-3
v_call: TRBV6-5
cdr3_aa: ASSYGLSSLPTDTQY

d_call: .
clone_size: .
j_call: TRBJ1-1
v_call: TRBV27
cdr3_aa: ASSLFGAITEAF

d_call: TRBD1
clone_size: .
j_call: TRBJ2-1
v_call: TRBV7-8
cdr3_aa: ASSSDRTGGDEQF

d_call: .
clone_size: many
j_call: TRBJ1-2
v_call: TRBV7-9
cdr3_aa: ASSLANGDTNYGYT

d_call: .
clone_size: .
j_call: TRBJ2-7
v_call: TRBV12-3/TRBV12-4
cdr3_aa: ASSLASEQY

d_call: .
clone_size: many
j_call: TRBJ2-7
v_call: TRBV6-5
cdr3_aa: ASSYSGLSGLYEQY

d_call: .
clone_size: .
j_call: TRBJ2-1
v_call: TRBV29-1
cdr3_aa: SVDPGTPYNEQF

d_call: .
clone_size: many
j_call: TRBJ2-6
v_call: TRBV15
cdr3_aa: ATSRDYGAIFLWPGANVLT

d_call: .
clone_size: few
j_call: TRBJ1-2
v_call: TRBV29-1
cdr3_aa: SVLAGGGYT

d_call: .
clone_size: many
j_call: TRBJ1-5
v_call: TRBV12-3/TRBV12-4
cdr3_aa: ASSDIGLSNQPQH

d_call: .
clone_size: many
j_call: TRBJ2-5
v_call: TRBV29-1
cdr3_aa: SVEEGGATQY

d_call: TRBD1
clone_size: few
j_call: TRBJ2-7
v_call: TRBV7-8
cdr3_aa: ASSLGQGAVGEQY

d_call: TRBD1
clone_size: once
j_call: TRBJ2-7
v_call: TRBV12-3/TRBV12-4
cdr3_aa: ASNRDSTSYEQY